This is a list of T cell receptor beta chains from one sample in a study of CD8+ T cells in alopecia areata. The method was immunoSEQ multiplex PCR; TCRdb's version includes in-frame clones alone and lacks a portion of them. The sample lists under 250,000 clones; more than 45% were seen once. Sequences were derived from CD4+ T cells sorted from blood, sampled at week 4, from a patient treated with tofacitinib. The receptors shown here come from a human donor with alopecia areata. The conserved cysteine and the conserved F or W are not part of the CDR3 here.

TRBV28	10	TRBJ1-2	ASSALADGYT
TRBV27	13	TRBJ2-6	ASSRDHSGANVLT
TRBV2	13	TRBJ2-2	ASRGSGGYTGELF
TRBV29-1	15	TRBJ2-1	SVIPNLAGGSYNEQF
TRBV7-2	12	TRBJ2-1	ASSLASEYNEQF
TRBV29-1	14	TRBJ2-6	SVAKGARGGANVLT
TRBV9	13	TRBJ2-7	ASSVTSGASYEQY
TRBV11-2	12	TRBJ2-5	ASSRGPLRETQY
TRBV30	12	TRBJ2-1	AWSVGGRSNEQF
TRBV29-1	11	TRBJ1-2	SASGGGSYGYT
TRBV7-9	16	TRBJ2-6	ASSSSGESPSGANVLT
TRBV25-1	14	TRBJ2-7	ASSVPPGQGSYEQY
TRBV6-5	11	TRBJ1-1	ASRTLSKTEAF
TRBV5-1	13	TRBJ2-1	ASSGSGTHDNEQF
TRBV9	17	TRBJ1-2	ASSVGFNTRNTPPYGYT
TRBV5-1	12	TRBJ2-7	ASSLEGGKYEQY
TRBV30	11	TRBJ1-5	AWSPGDVEPQH
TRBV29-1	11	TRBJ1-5	SVAENQRQPQH
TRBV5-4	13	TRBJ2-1	ASSLPSGKNNEQF
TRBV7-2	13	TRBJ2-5	ASSFKAGPQETQY
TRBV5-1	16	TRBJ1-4	ASSLNPTGTLTNEKLF
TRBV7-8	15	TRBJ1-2	ASSLAVRTAKDYGYT
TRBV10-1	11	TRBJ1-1	ASRGHMNTEAF
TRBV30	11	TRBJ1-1	AWETGLNTEAF
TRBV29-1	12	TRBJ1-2	SATGVNSNYGYT
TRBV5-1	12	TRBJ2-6	ASSFSSGANVLT
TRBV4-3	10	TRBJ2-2	ASSQDVRELF
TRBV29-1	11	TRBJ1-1	SVTGTGAFEAF
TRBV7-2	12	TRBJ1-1	ASSPGSLNTEAF
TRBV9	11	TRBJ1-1	ASSVEANTEAF
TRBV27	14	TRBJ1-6	ASSPIRDRGNSPLH
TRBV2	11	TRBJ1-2	ASRLQGLYGYT
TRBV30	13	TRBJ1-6	AWSGSSSYNSPLH
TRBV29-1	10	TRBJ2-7	SVATVFYEQY
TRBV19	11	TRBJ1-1	ASSPMAWTEAF
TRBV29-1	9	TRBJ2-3	SVSEADTQY
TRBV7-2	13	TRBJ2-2	ASSPQGGRGGELF
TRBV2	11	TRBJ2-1	ASSEAQGGEQF
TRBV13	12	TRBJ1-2	ASSLVQGPYGYT
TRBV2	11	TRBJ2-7	ASRDRVGYEQY
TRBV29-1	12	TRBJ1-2	SVEVGQGAGGYT
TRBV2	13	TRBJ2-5	ASSDSPLTFETQY
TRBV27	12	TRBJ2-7	ASSWAPESYEQY
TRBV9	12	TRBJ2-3	ASSVEGQTDTQY
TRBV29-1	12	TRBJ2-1	SVAPGQVINEQF
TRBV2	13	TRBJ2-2	ASRARTGTTGELF
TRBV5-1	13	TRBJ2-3	ASSLGGDRSDTQY
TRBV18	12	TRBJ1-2	ASSPGGQGYGYT
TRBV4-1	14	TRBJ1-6	ASSQVVRGADSPLH
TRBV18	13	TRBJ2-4	ASSPRDKAQNIQY
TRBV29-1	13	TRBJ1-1	SVDPQGAKGTEAF